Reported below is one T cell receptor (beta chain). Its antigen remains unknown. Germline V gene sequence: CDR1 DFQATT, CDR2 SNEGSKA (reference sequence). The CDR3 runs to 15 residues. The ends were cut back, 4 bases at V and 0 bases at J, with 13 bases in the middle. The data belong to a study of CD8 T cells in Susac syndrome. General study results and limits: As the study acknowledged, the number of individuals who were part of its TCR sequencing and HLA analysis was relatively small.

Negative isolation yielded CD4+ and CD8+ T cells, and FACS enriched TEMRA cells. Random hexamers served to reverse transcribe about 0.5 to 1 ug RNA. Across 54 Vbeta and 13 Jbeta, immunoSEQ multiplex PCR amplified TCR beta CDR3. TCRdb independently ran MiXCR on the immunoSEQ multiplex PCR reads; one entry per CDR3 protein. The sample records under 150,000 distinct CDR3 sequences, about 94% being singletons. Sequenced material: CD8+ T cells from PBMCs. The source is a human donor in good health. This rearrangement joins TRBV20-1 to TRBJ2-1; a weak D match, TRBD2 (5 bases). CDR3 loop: CSATVRESSYNEQFF. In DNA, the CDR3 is TGCAGTGCTACCGTAAGGGAGAGCTCCTACAATGAGCAGTTCTTC.